This is a list of T cell receptor beta chains from one sample in a study of vaccination and CD4 T cells after COVID-19. TCRdb itself ran the PCR reads through MiXCR, one entry per CDR3 protein. The sample includes 15,000 to 20,000 distinct CDR3 sequences, roughly half of them seen just once. No cognate antigen is known for these TCRs. The sample here was CD4+ T cells from blood, cultured in vitro, taken before SARS-CoV-2 vaccination. The receptors originated from a human donor who had recovered from COVID-19. Each CDR3 is given with its conserved first and last residue. A D gene is named only where the DNA matches it firmly. Part of the rows lack a size; the others show once, few, many or a class for expanded clones.

cdr3_aa	cdr3_nt	clone_size	v_call	j_call	d_call
CASSESLAGTYEQYF	TGTGCCAGCAGCGAATCCCTAGCGGGCACCTACGAGCAGTACTTC	NA	TRBV6-1	TRBJ2-7	TRBD2
CSAGGQGRDRAIYF	TGCAGTGCAGGCGGACAGGGGAGGGATCGGGCCATATATTTT	once	TRBV20-1	TRBJ1-3	TRBD1
CASSDRLSGTSDEQFF	TGTGCCAGCAGTGACCGGCTTAGCGGGACGTCCGATGAGCAGTTCTTC	NA	TRBV25-1	TRBJ2-1	TRBD2
CASSLGLGGEAFF	TGTGCCAGCAGCTTAGGCCTAGGAGGTGAAGCTTTCTTT	NA	TRBV7-9	TRBJ1-1	NA
CASSLDGASGNTDTQYF	TGTGCCAGCAGCTTAGACGGGGCTAGCGGGAACACAGATACGCAGTATTTT	few	TRBV7-2	TRBJ2-3	TRBD2
CSADRGETQYF	TGCAGTGCCGACAGGGGCGAGACCCAGTACTTC	NA	TRBV20-1	TRBJ2-5	TRBD1
CASSRETSGIVQFF	TGTGCCAGCAGCAGGGAGACTAGCGGGATTGTGCAGTTCTTC	NA	TRBV11-3	TRBJ2-1	TRBD2
CASSLGGPNTEAFF	TGTGCCAGCAGCTTGGGTGGACCGAACACTGAAGCTTTCTTT	NA	TRBV7-8	TRBJ1-1	NA
CASSALIRAGGYTF	TGTGCCAGTAGTGCCTTAATTCGGGCAGGTGGCTACACCTTC	NA	TRBV19	TRBJ1-2	NA
CASSESSGRAREQYF	TGTGCCAGCAGTGAGTCTAGCGGGAGGGCCCGGGAGCAGTACTTC	once	TRBV2	TRBJ2-7	TRBD2
CSVVKTENYGYTF	TGCAGCGTGGTCAAGACAGAGAACTATGGCTACACCTTC	NA	TRBV29-1	TRBJ1-2	NA
CATSTQGPRAKNIQYF	TGTGCCACCAGCACACAGGGACCGCGAGCCAAAAACATTCAGTACTTC	few	TRBV15	TRBJ2-4	NA
CSARISGGSTDTQYF	TGCAGTGCTAGGATTAGCGGGGGGAGCACAGATACGCAGTATTTT	NA	TRBV20-1	TRBJ2-3	TRBD2
CATSRDPAAVMNTEAFF	TGTGCCACCAGCAGAGATCCGGCTGCGGTTATGAACACTGAAGCTTTCTTT	few	TRBV15	TRBJ1-1	NA
CSASTGQGSPLHF	TGCAGTGCTAGTACCGGACAGGGTTCACCCCTCCACTTT	NA	TRBV20-1	TRBJ1-6	TRBD1
CASRWGGAPGDTQYF	TGTGCCAGCAGATGGGGCGGGGCCCCAGGAGATACGCAGTATTTT	NA	TRBV6-1	TRBJ2-3	NA
CSAPAVAGGSGNNEQFF	TGCAGTGCTCCGGCGGTAGCGGGAGGCAGTGGCAACAATGAGCAGTTCTTC	NA	TRBV20-1	TRBJ2-1	TRBD2
CASSATAHTEAFF	TGTGCCAGTAGTGCGACAGCTCACACTGAAGCTTTCTTT	once	TRBV19	TRBJ1-1	NA
CASSLGLDTDTQYF	TGTGCCAGCAGCCTGGGACTAGATACAGATACGCAGTATTTT	NA	TRBV5-4	TRBJ2-3	TRBD2
CASSQHLYGQHTF	TGTGCCAGCAGCCAACACCTTTACGGCCAACACACCTTC	NA	TRBV14	TRBJ1-2	NA
CASSPREGSYGYTF	TGTGCCAGTAGCCCACGGGAGGGGTCCTATGGCTACACCTTC	NA	TRBV19	TRBJ1-2	NA
CASSLRLAGGRGETQYF	TGTGCCAGCAGCTTGCGACTAGCGGGAGGAAGGGGGGAGACCCAGTACTTC	NA	TRBV5-5	TRBJ2-5	TRBD2
CASSDRQGNSPLHF	TGTGCCAGCAGTGATCGACAGGGTAATTCACCCCTCCACTTT	few	TRBV6-1	TRBJ1-6	TRBD1
CSALTGNSPLHF	TGCAGTGCTCTTACAGGGAATTCACCCCTCCACTTT	few	TRBV20-1	TRBJ1-6	NA
CASSTTGGAGTEAFF	TGTGCCAGCAGCACTACAGGGGGCGCTGGGACTGAAGCTTTCTTT	few	TRBV7-3	TRBJ1-1	TRBD1
CASSSGGSQPQHF	TGTGCCAGCAGCTCGGGCGGTTCGCAGCCCCAGCATTTT	few	TRBV7-8	TRBJ1-5	NA
CASSFPGGTEAFF	TGTGCCAGCAGCTTCCCGGGGGGCACTGAAGCTTTCTTT	NA	TRBV7-9	TRBJ1-1	NA
CASSIGGVKTNEQFF	TGTGCCAGTAGTATAGGAGGGGTCAAGACCAATGAGCAGTTCTTC	NA	TRBV19	TRBJ2-1	NA
CASSPKDLRETQYF	TGTGCCAGTAGTCCGAAGGACCTGAGGGAGACCCAGTACTTC	NA	TRBV19	TRBJ2-5	NA
CASSMRGTTEAFF	TGTGCCAGTAGTATGCGGGGTACCACTGAAGCTTTCTTT	NA	TRBV19	TRBJ1-1	NA
CASSPTGVNTEAFF	TGTGCCAGCAGTCCTACAGGGGTGAACACTGAAGCTTTCTTT	few	TRBV6-1	TRBJ1-1	TRBD1
CASSMTGANSPLHF	TGTGCCAGTAGTATGACGGGGGCCAATTCACCCCTCCACTTT	NA	TRBV19	TRBJ1-6	NA
CATSRDPDRNTEAFF	TGTGCCACCAGCAGAGATCCCGACAGGAACACTGAAGCTTTCTTT	few	TRBV15	TRBJ1-1	NA
CASSVASSFGGEQFF	TGTGCCAGCAGCGTAGCTAGCTCCTTCGGAGGTGAGCAGTTCTTC	NA	TRBV9	TRBJ2-1	NA
CASSYGGSLNTEAFF	TGTGCCAGCAGTTACGGCGGCAGCCTGAACACTGAAGCTTTCTTT	NA	TRBV6-2/TRBV6-3	TRBJ1-1	NA
CASSFPGFGQWETQYF	TGTGCCAGCAGCTTCCCTGGTTTTGGACAGTGGGAGACCCAGTACTTC	NA	TRBV7-9	TRBJ2-5	NA
CASGYRVNTEAFF	TGTGCCAGCGGGTACAGAGTTAACACTGAAGCTTTCTTT	few	TRBV6-1	TRBJ1-1	NA